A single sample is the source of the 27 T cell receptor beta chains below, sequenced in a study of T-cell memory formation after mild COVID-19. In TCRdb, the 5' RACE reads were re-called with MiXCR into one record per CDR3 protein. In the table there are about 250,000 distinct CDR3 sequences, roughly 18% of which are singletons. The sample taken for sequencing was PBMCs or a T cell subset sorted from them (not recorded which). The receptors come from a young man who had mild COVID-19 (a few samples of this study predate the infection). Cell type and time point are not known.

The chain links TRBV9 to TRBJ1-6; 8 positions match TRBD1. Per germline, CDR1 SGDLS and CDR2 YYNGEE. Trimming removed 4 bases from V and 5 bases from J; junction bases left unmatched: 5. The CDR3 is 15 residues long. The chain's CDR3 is CASSSSGGHNSPLHF. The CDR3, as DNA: TGTGCCAGCAGCTCGTCAGGGGGCCATAATTCACCCCTCCACTTT.

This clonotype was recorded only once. The CDR3 reads CASRPVIISGNTIYF. The CDR3 DNA reads TGTGCCAGCAGGCCGGTCATAATCTCTGGAAACACCATATATTTT. The chain recombines TRBV7-9 with TRBJ1-3; D gene unclear. Germline CDR1 and CDR2: SEHNR and FQNEAQ (reference sequence). V lost 6 bases to trimming and J lost 0 bases, with 12 bases between them. The CDR3 sequence is 15 residues long.

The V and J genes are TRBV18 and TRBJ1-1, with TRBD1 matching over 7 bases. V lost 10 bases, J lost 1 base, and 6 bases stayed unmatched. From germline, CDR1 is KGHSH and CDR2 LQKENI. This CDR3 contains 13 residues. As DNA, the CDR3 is TGTGCCACCTCGACAGGGCAGAACACTGAAGCTTTCTTT. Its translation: CATSTGQNTEAFF.

CDR3 in amino acids: CASSQEFAYNEQFF. Here the CDR3 DNA reads TGCGCCAGCAGCCAAGAATTTGCCTACAATGAGCAGTTCTTC. The rearrangement uses TRBV4-1 and TRBJ2-1; no clear D gene. From germline, CDR1 is MGHRA and CDR2 YSYEKL. CDR3 length: 14 amino acids. Trimming took 0 bases from V and 2 from J, leaving 5 bases between them.

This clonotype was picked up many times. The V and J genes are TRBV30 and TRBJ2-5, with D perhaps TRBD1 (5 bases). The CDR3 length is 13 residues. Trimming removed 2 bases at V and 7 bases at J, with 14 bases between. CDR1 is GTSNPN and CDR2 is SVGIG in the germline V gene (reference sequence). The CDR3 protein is CAWSIQGVVTQYF. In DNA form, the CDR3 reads TGTGCCTGGAGTATCCAAGGGGTTGTGACCCAGTACTTC.

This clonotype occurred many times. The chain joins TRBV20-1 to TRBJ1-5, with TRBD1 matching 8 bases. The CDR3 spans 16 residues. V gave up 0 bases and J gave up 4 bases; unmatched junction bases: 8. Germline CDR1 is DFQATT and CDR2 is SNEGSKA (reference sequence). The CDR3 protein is CSARDPFRQGNQPQHF. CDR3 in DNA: TGCAGTGCTAGAGATCCCTTTCGACAGGGGAATCAGCCCCAGCATTTT.

CDR3 bases: TGCGCCAGCAGCCTGATGGAGGGACACATTCAGTACTTC. Translation: CASSLMEGHIQYF. The gene calls are TRBV5-1 and TRBJ2-4, with D possibly TRBD2 on 6 matching bases. The CDR3 length is 13 residues. Germline V gives CDR1 SGHRS, CDR2 YFSETQ. Deletions cut 4 bases from V and 8 bases from J, with 13 bases between.

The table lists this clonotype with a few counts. The CDR3 is CASSAMLGGGEETQYF. CDR3 DNA sequence: TGCGCCAGCAGCGCAATGCTAGGTGGAGGTGAGGAGACCCAGTACTTC. The chain recombines TRBV5-1 with TRBJ2-5; D is perhaps TRBD2 (5 bases). Per the germline V gene, CDR1 is SGHRS and CDR2 is YFSETQ. The CDR3 consists of 16 residues. V lost 4 bases and J 5 bases, leaving 21 bases between the germline ends.

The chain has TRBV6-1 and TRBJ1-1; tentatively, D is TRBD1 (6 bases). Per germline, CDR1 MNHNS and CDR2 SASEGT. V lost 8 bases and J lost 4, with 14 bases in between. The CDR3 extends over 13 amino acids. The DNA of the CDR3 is TGTGCCAGCGGCAACAGGGCGCTCACTGAAGCTTTCTTT. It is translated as CASGNRALTEAFF.

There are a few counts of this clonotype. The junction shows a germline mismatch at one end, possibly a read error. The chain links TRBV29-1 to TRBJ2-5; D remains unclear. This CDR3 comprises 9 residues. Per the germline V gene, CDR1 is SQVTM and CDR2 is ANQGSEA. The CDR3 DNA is TGTTCCCGTCAAGAGACCCAGTACTTC. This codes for CSRQETQYF. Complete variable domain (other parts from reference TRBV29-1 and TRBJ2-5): SAVISQKPSRDICQRGTSLTIQCQVDSQVTMMFWYRQQPGQSLTLIATANQGSEATYESGFVIDKFPISRPNLTFSTLTVSNMSPEDSSIYLCSRQETQYFGPGTRLLVL.

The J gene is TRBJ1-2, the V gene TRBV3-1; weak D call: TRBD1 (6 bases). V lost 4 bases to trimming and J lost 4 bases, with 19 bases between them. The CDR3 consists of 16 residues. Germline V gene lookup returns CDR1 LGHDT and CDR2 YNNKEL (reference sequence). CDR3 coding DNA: TGTGCCAGCAGCCGGACAGCCCATGCGGGATCCTATGGCTACACCTTC. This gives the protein CASSRTAHAGSYGYTF.

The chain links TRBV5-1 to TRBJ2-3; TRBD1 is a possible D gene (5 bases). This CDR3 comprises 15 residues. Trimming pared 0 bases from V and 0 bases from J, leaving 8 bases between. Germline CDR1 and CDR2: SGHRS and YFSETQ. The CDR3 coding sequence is TGCGCCAGCAGCTTGGAGCCAGGGAGCACAGATACGCAGTATTTT. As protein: CASSLEPGSTDTQYF.

The DNA of the CDR3 is TGTGCCACCAGCACCTTAAGGGACATTCAGTACTTC. Protein sequence: CATSTLRDIQYF. The rearrangement links TRBV15 to TRBJ2-4, with D hard to call. Germline V gene sequence: CDR1 LNHNV, CDR2 YYDKDF (reference sequence). The CDR3 sequence is 12 residues long. The ends were cut back, 4 bases at V and 8 bases at J, with 9 bases in the middle.

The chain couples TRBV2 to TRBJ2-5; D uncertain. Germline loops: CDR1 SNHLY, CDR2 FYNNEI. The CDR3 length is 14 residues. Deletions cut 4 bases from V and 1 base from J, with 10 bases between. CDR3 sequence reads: CASSVKVSQETQYF. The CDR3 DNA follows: TGTGCCAGCAGTGTCAAAGTCTCCCAAGAGACCCAGTACTTC. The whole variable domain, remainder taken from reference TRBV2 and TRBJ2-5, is EPEVTQTPSHQVTQMGQEVILRCVPISNHLYFYWYRQILGQKVEFLVSFYNNEISEKSEIFDDQFSVERPDGSNFTLKIRSTKLEDSAMYFCASSVKVSQETQYFGPGTRLLVL.

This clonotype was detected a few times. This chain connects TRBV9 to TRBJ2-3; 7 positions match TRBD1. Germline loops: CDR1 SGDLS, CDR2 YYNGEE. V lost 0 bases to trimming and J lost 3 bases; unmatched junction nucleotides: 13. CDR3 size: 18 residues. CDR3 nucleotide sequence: TGTGCCAGCAGCGTAGACCCCGCTGGGACAGCCTCTACAGATACGCAGTATTTT. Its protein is CASSVDPAGTASTDTQYF.

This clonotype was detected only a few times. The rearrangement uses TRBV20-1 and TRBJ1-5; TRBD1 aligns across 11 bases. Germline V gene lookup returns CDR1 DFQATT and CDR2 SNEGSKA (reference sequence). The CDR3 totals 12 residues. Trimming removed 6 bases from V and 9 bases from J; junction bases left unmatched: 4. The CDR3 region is CSAKDRGLPQHF. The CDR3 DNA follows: TGCAGTGCAAAGGACAGGGGGCTGCCCCAGCATTTT.

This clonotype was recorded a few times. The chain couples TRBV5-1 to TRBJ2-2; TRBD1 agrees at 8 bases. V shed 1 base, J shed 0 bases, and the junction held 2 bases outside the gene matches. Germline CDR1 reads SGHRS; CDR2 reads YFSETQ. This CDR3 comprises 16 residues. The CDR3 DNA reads TGCGCCAGCAGCTTGAGGGACAGGCCGAACACCGGGGAGCTGTTTTTT. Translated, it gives CASSLRDRPNTGELFF.

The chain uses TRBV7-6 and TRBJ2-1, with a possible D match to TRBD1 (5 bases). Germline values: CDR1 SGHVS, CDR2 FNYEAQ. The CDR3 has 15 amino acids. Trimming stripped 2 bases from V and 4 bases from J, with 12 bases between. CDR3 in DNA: TGTGCCAGCAGCTTATATGGTCAGGGATACAATGAGCAGTTCTTC. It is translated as CASSLYGQGYNEQFF.

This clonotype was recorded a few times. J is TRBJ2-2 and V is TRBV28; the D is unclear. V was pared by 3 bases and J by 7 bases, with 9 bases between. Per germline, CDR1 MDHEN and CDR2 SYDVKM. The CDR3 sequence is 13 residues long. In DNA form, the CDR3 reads TGTGCCAGCAGTTTCCGAGCGAGCGGGGAGCTGTTTTTT. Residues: CASSFRASGELFF.

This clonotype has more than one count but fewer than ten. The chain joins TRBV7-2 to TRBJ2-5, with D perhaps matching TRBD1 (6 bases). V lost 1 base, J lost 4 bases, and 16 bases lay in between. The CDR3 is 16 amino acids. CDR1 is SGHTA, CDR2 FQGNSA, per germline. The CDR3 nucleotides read TGTGCCAGCAGCTTAGGACCCCCGGGACAAGTAGAGACCCAGTACTTC. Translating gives CASSLGPPGQVETQYF.

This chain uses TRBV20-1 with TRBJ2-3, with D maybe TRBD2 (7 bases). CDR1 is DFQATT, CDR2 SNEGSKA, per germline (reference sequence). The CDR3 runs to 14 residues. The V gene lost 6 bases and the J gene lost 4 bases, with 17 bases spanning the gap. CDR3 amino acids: CSANSAGAADTQYF. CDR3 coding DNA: TGCAGTGCCAACTCGGCGGGGGCCGCAGATACGCAGTATTTT.

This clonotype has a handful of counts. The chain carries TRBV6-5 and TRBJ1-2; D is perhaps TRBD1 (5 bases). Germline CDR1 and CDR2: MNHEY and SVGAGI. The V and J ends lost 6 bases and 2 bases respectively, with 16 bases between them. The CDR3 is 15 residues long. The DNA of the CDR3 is TGTGCCAGCAGACGAGGTTCCGGGGCCAACTATGGCTACACCTTC. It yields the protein CASRRGSGANYGYTF.

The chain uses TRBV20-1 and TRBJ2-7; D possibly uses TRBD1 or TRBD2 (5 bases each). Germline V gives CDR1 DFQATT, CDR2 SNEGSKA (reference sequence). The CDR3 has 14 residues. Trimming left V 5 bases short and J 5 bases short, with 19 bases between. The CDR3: CSAPRGGSQNEQYF. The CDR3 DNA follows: TGCAGTGCTCCTCGTGGGGGTTCCCAGAACGAGCAGTACTTC.

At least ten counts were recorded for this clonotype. The chain's CDR3 is CASSLGRDRYTDTQYF. CDR3 bases: TGCGCCAGCAGCTTGGGTCGGGACAGGTATACAGATACGCAGTATTTT. The chain recombines TRBV5-1 with TRBJ2-3; TRBD1 aligns across 8 bases. CDR3 size: 16 residues. V was clipped by 0 bases and J by 3 bases; unmatched bases: 6. The germline CDR1 and CDR2 sequences are SGHRS and YFSETQ.

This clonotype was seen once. As DNA, the CDR3 is TGTGCCAGCAGCCAAGAGCTAGGTGTGGGGGAGACCCAGTACTTC. As protein: CASSQELGVGETQYF. The chain joins TRBV4-2 to TRBJ2-5; D call uncertain. CDR3 size: 15 residues. Trimming stripped 0 bases from V and 5 bases from J, with 13 bases between. Per the germline V gene, CDR1 is LGHNA and CDR2 is YNFKEQ.

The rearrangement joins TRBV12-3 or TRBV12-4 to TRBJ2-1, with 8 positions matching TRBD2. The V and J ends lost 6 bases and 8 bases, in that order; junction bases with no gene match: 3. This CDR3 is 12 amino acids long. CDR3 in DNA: TGTGCCAGCAGCCGACTAGCGCATGAGCAGTTCTTC. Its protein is CASSRLAHEQFF.

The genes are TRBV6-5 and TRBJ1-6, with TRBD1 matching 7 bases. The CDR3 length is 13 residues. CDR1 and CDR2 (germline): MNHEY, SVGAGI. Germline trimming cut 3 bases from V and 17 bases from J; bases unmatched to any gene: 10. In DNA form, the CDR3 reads TGTGCCAGCAGTTATGGGAGGGGGCGACCATTCCACTTT. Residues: CASSYGRGRPFHF.